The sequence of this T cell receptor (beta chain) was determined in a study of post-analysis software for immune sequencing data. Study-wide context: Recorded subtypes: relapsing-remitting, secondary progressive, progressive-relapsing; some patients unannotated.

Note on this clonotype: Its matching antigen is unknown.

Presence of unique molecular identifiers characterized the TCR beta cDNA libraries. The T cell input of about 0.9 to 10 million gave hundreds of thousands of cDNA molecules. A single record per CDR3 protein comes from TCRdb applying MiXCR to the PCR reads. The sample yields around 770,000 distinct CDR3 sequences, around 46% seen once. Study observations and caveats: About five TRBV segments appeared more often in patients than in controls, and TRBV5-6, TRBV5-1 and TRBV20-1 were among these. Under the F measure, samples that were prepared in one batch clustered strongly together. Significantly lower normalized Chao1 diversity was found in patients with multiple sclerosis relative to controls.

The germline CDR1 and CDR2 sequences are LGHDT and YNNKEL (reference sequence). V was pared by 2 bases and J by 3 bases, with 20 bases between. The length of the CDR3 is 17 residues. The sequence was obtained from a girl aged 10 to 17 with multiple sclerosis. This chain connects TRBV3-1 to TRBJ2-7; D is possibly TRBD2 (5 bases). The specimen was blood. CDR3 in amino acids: CASSQPGWGSENYEQYF. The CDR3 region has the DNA TGTGCCAGCAGCCAACCGGGTTGGGGTAGCGAGAACTACGAGCAGTACTTC.